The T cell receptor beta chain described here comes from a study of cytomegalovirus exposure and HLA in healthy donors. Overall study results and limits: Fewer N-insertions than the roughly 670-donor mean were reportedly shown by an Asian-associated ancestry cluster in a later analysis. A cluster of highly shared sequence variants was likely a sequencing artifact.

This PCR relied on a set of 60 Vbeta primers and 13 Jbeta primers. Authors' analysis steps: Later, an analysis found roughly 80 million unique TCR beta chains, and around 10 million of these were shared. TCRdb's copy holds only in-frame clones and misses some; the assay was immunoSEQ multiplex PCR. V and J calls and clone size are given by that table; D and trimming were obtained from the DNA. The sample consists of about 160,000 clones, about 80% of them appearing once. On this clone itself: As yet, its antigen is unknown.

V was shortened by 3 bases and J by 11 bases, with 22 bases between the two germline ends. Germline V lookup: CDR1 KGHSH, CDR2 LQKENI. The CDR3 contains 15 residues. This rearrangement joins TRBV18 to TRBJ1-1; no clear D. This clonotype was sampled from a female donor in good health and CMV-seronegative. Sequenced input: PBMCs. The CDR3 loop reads CASSPTSGVDGGAFF. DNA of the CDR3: TGTGCCAGCTCACCCACCTCGGGAGTGGATGGAGGCGCTTTCTTT.